At least ten counts were recorded for the clone carrying this TCR beta chain. A single record per CDR3 protein comes from TCRdb applying MiXCR to the 5' RACE reads. The table includes 35,000 to 50,000 distinct CDR3 sequences, 6% to 7% detected once. The CDR3 sequence is 13 residues long. The V gene lost 3 bases and the J gene lost 6 bases, with 8 bases spanning the gap. The data were taken from a study of T-cell memory formation after mild COVID-19. This TCR was recovered from an adult who had mild COVID-19 (a few samples of this study predate the infection). Cell type and time point are not known. This rearrangement joins TRBV12-3 or TRBV12-4 to TRBJ2-2; tentative D call: TRBD1 (5 bases). The sample was PBMCs or a T cell subset sorted from them (not recorded which). The CDR3 nucleotides read TGTGCCAGCAGTTTTAGGGGCCCCGGGGAGCTGTTTTTT. The encoded protein is CASSFRGPGELFF.